This T cell receptor beta chain was documented in a study of cytomegalovirus exposure and HLA in healthy donors. The assay was immunoSEQ multiplex PCR, and TCRdb's table has in-frame clones only and misses some. The sample has approximately 200,000 clones; around 80% are singletons. The study's findings and limits: Many donors shared some public TCRs, even though most TCR sequences were rare. Confirmation in vitro established that three CMV-associated chains were specific for CMV antigens. Subsequent analysis showed first-cohort TCR clusters tending to co-occur in some 120 validation repertoires. The study flagged approximately 180 TCR beta chains as cytomegalovirus-associated.

Details on this clone: Its specificity is not known.

Germline CDR1 ENHRY, CDR2 SYGVKD. V shed 3 bases, J shed 6 bases, and the junction held 10 bases outside the gene matches. This CDR3 is 16 amino acids long. The sample was PBMCs. This sequence joins TRBV10-3 and TRBJ2-2; 7 bases match TRBD2. The receptor's source is a woman aged 25-40 years in good health and CMV-seronegative. CDR3 in DNA: TGTGCCATCAGTGACCCGACTAGCACGGTCGCCGGGGAGCTGTTTTTT. Its protein product is CAISDPTSTVAGELFF.